The rows below give T cell receptor beta chains drawn from one sample of a study of shared clonotypes between healthy human individuals. This table comes from immunoSEQ multiplex PCR, and its TCRdb copy is limited to in-frame clones, with some not included. In the table there are some 490,000 clones, about 78% of which are singletons. Material: PBMCs. Every receptor here comes from a woman in her thirties or forties in good health. Some clones in this sample may be carry-over from other donors' samples. The CDR3 runs from the conserved cysteine through the conserved F or W. The order of the fields is CDR3 protein, CDR3 DNA, clone size, J gene, V gene, D gene. D genes are given only for firm matches. Size tells how often a clone was seen (once, few, many) or the class of an expanded clone, and some rows leave it out.

CASTSSDWGQGKDTQYF,TGTGCCAGTACCTCTAGTGATTGGGGACAGGGGAAGGATACGCAGTATTTT,.,TRBJ2-3,TRBV19,TRBD1
CASSYLRDRAPYEQYF,TGTGCCAGCAGCTACCTGAGGGACAGGGCGCCCTACGAGCAGTACTTC,.,TRBJ2-7,TRBV5-8,TRBD1
CASSIPPQGYTEAFF,TGTGCCAGCAGCATACCACCGCAGGGTTACACTGAAGCTTTCTTT,.,TRBJ1-1,TRBV7-3,.
CASSPGRRGQYF,TGTGCCAGCAGCCCCGGCCGGAGGGGGCAGTACTTC,.,TRBJ2-7,TRBV28,.
CAWSEGVGAQPQHF,TGTGCCTGGAGTGAAGGGGTAGGGGCTCAGCCCCAGCATTTT,.,TRBJ1-5,TRBV30,.
CASSPSRAPGELFF,TGTGCCAGCAGTCCTAGTCGGGCCCCCGGGGAGCTGTTTTTT,once,TRBJ2-2,TRBV4-2,.
CATRLAGAPSDEQYF,TGTGCCACCCGACTAGCGGGAGCCCCTTCCGACGAGCAGTACTTC,.,TRBJ2-7,TRBV30,TRBD2
CASSLIWGGTQYF,TGTGCCAGCAGTTTAATCTGGGGGGGGACCCAGTACTTC,medium-sized,TRBJ2-5,TRBV28,TRBD2
CASSPVRQAEVLGYTF,TGTGCCAGCTCACCTGTTAGACAGGCCGAGGTACTAGGCTACACCTTC,.,TRBJ1-2,TRBV18,.
CASSPGQNYGYTF,TGTGCCAGCAGCCCGGGACAGAACTATGGCTACACCTTC,.,TRBJ1-2,TRBV5-6,TRBD1
CASSSGLASEQYF,TGTGCCAGCAGTTCTGGACTAGCCTCCGAGCAGTACTTC,.,TRBJ2-7,TRBV7-3,TRBD2
CAISGGDGANVLTF,TGTGCCATCAGTGGGGGGGATGGGGCCAACGTCCTGACTTTC,.,TRBJ2-6,TRBV10-3,.
CASSPTEGRLYGYTF,TGCGCCAGCAGCCCCACCGAGGGCAGACTCTATGGCTACACCTTC,few,TRBJ1-2,TRBV5-1,.
CASGSGTSKSTDTQYF,TGTGCCAGCGGATCCGGGACTAGCAAAAGCACAGATACGCAGTATTTT,many,TRBJ2-3,TRBV5-8,TRBD2
CASSVGKGLSYNEQFF,TGTGCCAGCAGCGTAGGAAAAGGGCTCTCCTACAATGAGCAGTTCTTC,.,TRBJ2-1,TRBV9,.
CASSFRRGGRSTGELFF,TGTGCCAGCAGTTTCCGACGGGGGGGTCGCTCCACCGGGGAGCTGTTTTTT,once,TRBJ2-2,TRBV28,TRBD2
CATRTDTQYF,TGTGCCACCCGCACAGATACGCAGTATTTT,.,TRBJ2-3,TRBV25-1,.
CASSQEIGGRGLATDTQYF,TGCGCCAGCAGCCAAGAAATTGGAGGGCGGGGACTAGCGACAGATACGCAGTATTTT,.,TRBJ2-3,TRBV4-3,TRBD2
CASSVGVYNEQFF,TGTGCCAGCAGTGTGGGCGTCTACAATGAGCAGTTCTTC,.,TRBJ2-1,TRBV6-1,.
CASSSVNPVAPGYTF,TGTGCCAGCAGTAGCGTCAACCCGGTGGCACCTGGCTACACCTTC,.,TRBJ1-2,TRBV28,.
CASKAKFQETQYF,TGTGCCAGCAAAGCTAAGTTCCAAGAGACCCAGTACTTC,.,TRBJ2-5,TRBV28,.
CASSSVVQGTGEQYF,TGTGCCAGCAGCTCCGTGGTACAGGGGACCGGCGAGCAGTACTTC,.,TRBJ2-7,TRBV5-6,TRBD1
CASSLNTNTGELFF,TGTGCTAGCAGCTTAAACACAAACACCGGGGAGCTGTTTTTT,many,TRBJ2-2,TRBV7-7,.
CASSRYRTSVVPQETQYF,TGTGCTAGCAGCCGCTATCGGACTAGTGTGGTTCCTCAAGAGACCCAGTACTTC,.,TRBJ2-5,TRBV7-7,TRBD2
CASSGGQFTGELFF,TGTGCCAGCAGTGGGGGACAGTTCACCGGGGAGCTGTTTTTT,.,TRBJ2-2,TRBV28,TRBD1
CASSSAQGINEKLFF,TGCGCCAGCAGCTCAGCACAGGGGATCAATGAAAAACTGTTTTTT,.,TRBJ1-4,TRBV4-1,TRBD1